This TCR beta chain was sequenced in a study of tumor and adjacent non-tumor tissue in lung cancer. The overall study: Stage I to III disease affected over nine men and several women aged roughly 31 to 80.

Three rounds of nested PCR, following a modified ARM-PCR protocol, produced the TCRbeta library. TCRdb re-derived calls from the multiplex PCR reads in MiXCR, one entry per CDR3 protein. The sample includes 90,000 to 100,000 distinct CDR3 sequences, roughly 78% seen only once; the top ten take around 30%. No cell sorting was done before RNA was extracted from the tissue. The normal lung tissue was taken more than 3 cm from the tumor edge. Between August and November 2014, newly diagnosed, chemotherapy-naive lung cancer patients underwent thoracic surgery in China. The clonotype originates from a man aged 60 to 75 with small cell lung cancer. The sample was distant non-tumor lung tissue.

The CDR3 sequence is CSATRDSANTQYF. CDR3 DNA: TGCAGTGCCACCCGGGACTCCGCAAATACGCAGTATTTT. The rearrangement uses TRBV20-1 and TRBJ2-3, with a tentative D call TRBD2 (6 bases). Germline values: CDR1 DFQATT, CDR2 SNEGSKA (reference sequence). The CDR3 has 13 residues. V shed 6 bases and J shed 7 bases, with 17 bases lying between them.